This T cell receptor (beta chain) came from a study of Ad26.COV2.S vaccination and SARS-CoV-2 variants. Study at large: Recipients of Ad26.COV2.S got it intramuscularly, once or twice 56 days apart. Study-wide results and limits: There was a possibility that the TCR breadth and depth analyses underestimated total T cell responses.

Sequencing was performed with immunoSEQ multiplex PCR; in TCRdb, only in-frame clones are kept and a portion is missing. Counted here are about 480,000 clones, around nine tenths occurring once; the ten biggest clones make up roughly 12%. This clone was seen more than once but under ten times. Its cognate antigen is unknown. The treatment was: some 20 received Ad26.COV2.S at low or high dose, single or two shots; about 5 received placebo; per-sample allocation not given. Samples came from day 63 after the first vaccine or placebo injection. Vaccination employed an Ad26 vector expressing the Wuhan-strain SARS-CoV-2 spike. The V gene lost 5 bases and the J gene lost 5 bases, with 15 bases spanning the gap. This CDR3 comprises 14 residues. In germline, CDR1 is MDHEN, CDR2 SYDVKM.

The material sequenced was peripheral blood, taken in a trial of Ad26.COV2.S vaccine versus placebo. This TCR derives from a person aged 18-65 years who received the Ad26.COV2.S COVID-19 vaccine or a placebo. This sequence joins TRBV28 and TRBJ1-1, with D perhaps matching TRBD1 (6 bases). CDR3 loop: CASSRGGQGTEAFF. CDR3 bases: TGTGCCAGCAGTCGGGGGGGGCAGGGTACTGAAGCTTTCTTT.